One sample yielded the 2 T cell receptor beta chains listed below, sequenced in a study. One entry per CDR3 protein, called by TCRdb with MiXCR from the reads. The profile covers 700 to 950 distinct CDR3 sequences, with roughly 32% appearing a single time and around 50% taken by the ten largest. Sequencing used CD8+ T cells (not recorded whether cultured). The receptors derive from a female donor.

Points on this clonotype: At one end, the junction sequence differs from germline, possibly due to a read error. The rearrangement uses TRBV19 and TRBJ2-3; D gene ambiguous. The CDR3 totals 13 residues. Germline V gene data show CDR1 as LNHDA and CDR2 as SQIVND (reference sequence). The CDR3 loop is CASSIRSTNTQYF. CDR3 DNA: TGTGCCAGTAGCATTCGGAGCACAAATACGCAGTATTTT.

Of note for this clonotype: One end of the junction fails to match germline, which may point to a read error. This chain uses TRBV19 with TRBJ2-3, with no clear D. The CDR3 consists of 13 residues. The germline CDR1 and CDR2 sequences are LNHDA and SQIVND (reference sequence). The CDR3 DNA sequence: TGTGCCAATAGTATACGTGGTACAGATACGCAGTATTTT. The encoded protein is CANSIRGTDTQYF.